This entry describes one T cell receptor (beta chain). This record comes from a study of blood T cell repertoires in COVID-19. Looking at the study overall: The origin of the acute and convalescent COVID-19 samples was the United States, Italy and Spain.

Profiled with immunoSEQ multiplex PCR; TCRdb holds only in-frame clones, not every one. The top ten clones hold 8% to 13% of a sample with about 160,000 clones, around 81% of them seen once. CDR1 and CDR2 (germline): SQVTM, ANQGSEA. V shed 7 bases and J 2 bases; nucleotides not matched to a gene: 5. The CDR3 is 14 residues long. The rearrangement uses TRBV29-1 and TRBJ1-3; 10 bases line up with TRBD1. The receptor was isolated from a man in his 60s with active or convalescent COVID-19. Input material: peripheral blood. CDR3 nucleotides: TGCAGCGCCGGACAGGGGGAAGCTGGAAACACCATATATTTT. It yields the protein CSAGQGEAGNTIYF.